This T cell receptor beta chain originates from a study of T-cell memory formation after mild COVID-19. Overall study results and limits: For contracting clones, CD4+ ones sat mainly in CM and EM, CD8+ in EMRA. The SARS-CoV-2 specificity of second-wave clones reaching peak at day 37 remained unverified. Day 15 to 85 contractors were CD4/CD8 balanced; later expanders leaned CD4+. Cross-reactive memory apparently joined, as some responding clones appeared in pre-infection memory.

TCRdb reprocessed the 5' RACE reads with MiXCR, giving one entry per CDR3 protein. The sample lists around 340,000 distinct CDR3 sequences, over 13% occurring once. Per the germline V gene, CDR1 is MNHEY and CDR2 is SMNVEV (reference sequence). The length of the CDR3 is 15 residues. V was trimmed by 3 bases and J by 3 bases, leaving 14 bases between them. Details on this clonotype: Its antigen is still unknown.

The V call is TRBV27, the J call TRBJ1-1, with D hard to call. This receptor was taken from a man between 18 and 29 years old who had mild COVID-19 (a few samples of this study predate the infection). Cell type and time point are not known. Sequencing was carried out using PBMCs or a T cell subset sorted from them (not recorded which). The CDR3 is CASSLTSTGYTEAFF. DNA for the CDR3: TGTGCCAGCAGTTTGACGAGTACGGGGTACACTGAAGCTTTCTTT.